Below, 13 T cell receptor beta chains from the same sample are listed, as sequenced in a study of PD-1 blockade in classical Hodgkin lymphoma. This sample's time point: cycle 4 day 1 (C4D1), after 6 weeks of nivolumab. Every one of the patients relapsed after autologous stem cell transplantation (brentuximab vedotin exposure was variable). Here immunoSEQ multiplex PCR was the method, and the copy in TCRdb shows in-frame clones only, minus some. The table records about 60,000 clones, roughly 89% of them present only once. The sequencing used peripheral blood mononuclear cells (PBMCs), collected before the fourth cycle of nivolumab. These receptor sequences come from a human donor with classical Hodgkin lymphoma.

This rearrangement joins TRBV2 to TRBJ2-3, with a weak D call TRBD2 (5 bases). Germline V CDR1 and CDR2: SNHLY, FYNNEI. The CDR3 extends over 14 amino acids. With 5 bases removed from V and 9 bases from J, the gap between germline ends came to 18 bases. CDR3 coding DNA: TGTGCCAGCAGTCCGGCCTCTAGCTCGGGGACGCAGTATTTT. Its protein product is CASSPASSSGTQYF.

The chain couples TRBV7-3 to TRBJ1-2, with D uncertain. The CDR3 sequence is 13 residues long. V lost 3 bases to trimming and J lost 2 bases, with 7 bases between them. Germline V gene sequence: CDR1 SGHTA, CDR2 FQGTGA. CDR3: CASSLRQNYGYTF. CDR3 DNA sequence: TGTGCCAGCAGCTTGAGGCAGAACTATGGCTACACCTTC. Full variable domain (missing parts from reference TRBV7-3 and TRBJ1-2): GAGVSQTPSNKVTEKGKYVELRCDPISGHTALYWYRQSLGQGPEFLIYFQGTGAADDSGLPNDRFFAVRPEGSVSTLKIQRTERGDSAVYLCASSLRQNYGYTFGSGTRLTVV.

The J gene is TRBJ1-1, the V gene TRBV2; no definite D call. Germline V gene data show CDR1 as SNHLY and CDR2 as FYNNEI. This CDR3 has 13 residues. The V gene lost 0 bases and the J gene lost 6 bases, with 8 bases spanning the gap. Written as DNA, the CDR3 is TGTGCCAGCAGTGAAGCGCCCCTCCCTGAAGCTTTCTTT. As protein: CASSEAPLPEAFF. The complete variable domain, with remaining parts taken from reference TRBV2 and TRBJ1-1, reads EPEVTQTPSHQVTQMGQEVILRCVPISNHLYFYWYRQILGQKVEFLVSFYNNEISEKSEIFDDQFSVERPDGSNFTLKIRSTKLEDSAMYFCASSEAPLPEAFFGQGTRLTVV.

V is TRBV7-2 and J is TRBJ2-7; 10 bases are shared with TRBD1. This CDR3 contains 14 residues. Germline CDR1 and CDR2: SGHTA and FQGNSA. V dropped 5 bases and J dropped 2; count of bases not matched to a gene: 3. The CDR3 is CASSPGQGTYEQYF. Written as DNA, the CDR3 is TGTGCCAGCAGCCCGGGACAGGGGACCTACGAGCAGTACTTC.

This clone appeared once. The chain carries TRBV9 and TRBJ1-2, with D uncertain. Trimming left V 0 bases short and J 6 bases short, with 9 bases between. The CDR3 consists of 13 residues. The germline CDR1 and CDR2 sequences are SGDLS and YYNGEE. DNA for the CDR3: TGTGCCAGCAGCGTAGTCGGTGGGGATGGCTACACCTTC. Protein product: CASSVVGGDGYTF.

The chain carries TRBV27 and TRBJ1-2; D not certain. CDR1 is MNHEY, CDR2 SMNVEV, per germline (reference sequence). This CDR3 region has 14 residues. Between the trimmed V and J ends, which lost 0 bases and 8 bases, there was a span of 13 bases. The DNA of the CDR3 is TGTGCCAGCAGTTTATCCCCCCTCGATCCAGGCTACACCTTC. Amino acids: CASSLSPLDPGYTF.

This clone was detected once. This chain's CDR3 is CASSRYDRGRNEQYF. CDR3 nucleotide sequence: TGTGCCAGCAGCAGATACGACAGGGGGCGAAACGAGCAGTACTTC. The V gene is TRBV14, the J gene TRBJ2-7; 10 bases align to TRBD1. The length of the CDR3 is 15 residues. The germline V gene encodes CDR1 SGHDN and CDR2 FVKESK. The ends lost 5 bases at V and 5 bases at J; junction bases unmatched: 9.

In DNA, the CDR3 is TGTGCCATCCAGGGGGGTCTGGGCGGCTACACCTTC. It yields the protein CAIQGGLGGYTF. This chain uses TRBV10-3 with TRBJ1-2, with TRBD1 matching over 7 bases. Looked up from germline, CDR1 is ENHRY and CDR2 is SYGVKD. Trimming at V came to 8 bases and at J to 8 bases, leaving 8 bases not matched to a gene. The CDR3 extends over 12 amino acids.

The chain joins TRBV10-2 to TRBJ2-3; a weak D match, TRBD1 (6 bases). The CDR3 totals 15 residues. The germline V gene encodes CDR1 WSHSY and CDR2 SAAADI. The V end lost 6 bases, the J end lost 2 bases, and 15 bases lay between the germline ends. This CDR3 reads CASSPTGSYTDTQYF. CDR3 coding DNA: TGCGCCAGCAGCCCTACAGGGTCATACACAGATACGCAGTATTTT.

This chain uses TRBV4-1 with TRBJ2-7; the match to TRBD2 covers 11 bases. Germline loops: CDR1 MGHRA, CDR2 YSYEKL. This CDR3 spans 15 amino acids. The ends lost 4 bases at V and 4 bases at J; junction bases unmatched: 6. The CDR3 here is CASSLLAGGRYEQYF. The CDR3 region has the DNA TGCGCCAGCAGCCTTTTAGCGGGGGGGCGGTACGAGCAGTACTTC.

DNA of the CDR3: TGTGCCAGCAGCTCCGGGGAAATCTACGAGCAGTACTTC. Translating gives CASSSGEIYEQYF. This chain uses TRBV7-9 with TRBJ2-7; possible D gene TRBD2, 5 bases. Germline CDR1 is SEHNR and CDR2 is FQNEAQ (reference sequence). CDR3 length: 13 amino acids. V lost 4 bases and J lost 3, with 10 bases in between.

V is TRBV6-6 and J is TRBJ1-5; D is perhaps TRBD1 (6 bases). Germline assignment: CDR1 MNHNY and CDR2 SVGAGI (reference sequence). The ends were cut back, 6 bases at V and 5 bases at J, with 17 bases in the middle. This CDR3 comprises 15 residues. The CDR3 DNA follows: TGTGCCAGCAGGATTAGACAGGTACGGGATCAGCCCCAGCATTTT. This translates into CASRIRQVRDQPQHF.

The chain carries TRBV6-1 and TRBJ1-2; D is unclear. The ends were cut back, 4 bases at V and 2 bases at J, with 8 bases in the middle. CDR1 and CDR2 from the germline V gene are MNHNS and SASEGT. The CDR3 sequence is 13 residues long. CDR3 sequence reads: CASSVEINYGYTF. The DNA for the CDR3 is TGTGCCAGCAGTGTTGAGATAAACTATGGCTACACCTTC.